A selection of T cell receptor beta chains follows, all from one sample in a study of regulatory and conventional T cells in RAG deficiency. TCRdb's copy holds only in-frame clones and misses some; the assay was immunoSEQ multiplex PCR. The data show some 30,000 clones, approximately 96% seen once. These data also featured in a second study, about regulatory T cells.

The sequenced material came from CD25- CD4+ T cells sorted from blood. The receptors here all came from a human donor in good health. Each CDR3 is given with its conserved first and last residue. Each record gives: V gene, D gene, J gene, CDR3 DNA, CDR3 protein. D genes are given only for firm matches.

TRBV6-5,.,TRBJ1-2,TGTGCCAGCAGTTACTCGAGTAGAGCAGGGGCCCATGGCTACACCTTC,CASSYSSRAGAHGYTF
TRBV5-1,TRBD1,TRBJ1-3,TGCGCCAGCAGTTCCACCACCCGGGACAGCTACTCTGGAAACACCATATATTTT,CASSSTTRDSYSGNTIYF
TRBV4-3,TRBD2,TRBJ2-3,TGCGCCAGCAGCCAAGAAGGCGGGAGAGATACGCAGTATTTT,CASSQEGGRDTQYF
TRBV11-1,.,TRBJ2-3,TGTGCCAGCAGCCGGGACTCCAAAGACACAGATACGCAGTATTTT,CASSRDSKDTDTQYF
TRBV19,TRBD1,TRBJ1-5,TGTGCCAGTAGTTTATATAAGGGGATTAGGGGGCATGACAATCAGCCCCAGCATTTT,CASSLYKGIRGHDNQPQHF
TRBV7-9,TRBD2,TRBJ2-1,TGTGCCAGCAGCGTAGGTGGGGGGGCCTACAATGAGCAGTTCTTC,CASSVGGGAYNEQFF
TRBV5-1,TRBD1,TRBJ1-6,TGCGCCAGCAGCTTGGCAGAAGGACAGGGGGGATCCTATAATTCACCCCTCCACTTT,CASSLAEGQGGSYNSPLHF
TRBV5-5,TRBD1,TRBJ1-4,TGTGCCAGCAGCTTGGTTTACCCACCAGGGGGCGCCTATGAAAAACTGTTTTTT,CASSLVYPPGGAYEKLFF
TRBV7-2,.,TRBJ2-3,TGTGCCAGCAGTCTAGCGTTCTCTAGCACAGATACGCAGTATTTT,CASSLAFSSTDTQYF
TRBV11-3,.,TRBJ1-4,TGTGCCAGCAGCTTTTTGGCAGGGGCTAATGAAAAACTGTTTTTT,CASSFLAGANEKLFF
TRBV6-5,TRBD1,TRBJ2-7,TGTGCCAGCAGGAAAGGGACAGCCCCCTACGAGCAGTACTTC,CASRKGTAPYEQYF
TRBV6-5,.,TRBJ2-1,TGTGCCAGCACCTCTCAGGGGTACAATGAGCAGTTCTTC,CASTSQGYNEQFF